This is a list of T cell receptor beta chains from one sample in a study of technical replicates of blood from several donors. The table came from immunoSEQ multiplex PCR; TCRdb's copy has only in-frame clones and leaves some out. The sample has roughly 60,000 clones, around nine tenths seen once. What was sequenced was PBMCs. These receptor sequences come from a human donor in good health. Some clones in this sample may be carry-over from other donors' samples. Both conserved end residues are part of each CDR3. The D gene is left open where the match is weak. Clone size, where shown, is once, few, many, or a class for clones that have expanded.

CDR3	DNA	V	J	size	D
CASRQDSWPQHF	TGTGCCAGCAGGCAAGACAGTTGGCCCCAGCATTTT	TRBV7-9	TRBJ1-5	.	.
CASIPGRGGPGTF	TGTGCCAGTATCCCGGGAAGGGGGGGCCCGGGCACCTTC	TRBV19	TRBJ1-2	.	.
CASTTGTGPGPQHF	TGTGCCAGCACTACAGGGACAGGCCCGGGGCCCCAGCATTTT	TRBV6-6	TRBJ1-5	.	TRBD1
CASKLAGNIQYF	TGTGCCAGCAAACTAGCGGGTAACATTCAGTACTTC	TRBV2	TRBJ2-4	.	TRBD2
CASSPREGREGQFF	TGTGCCAGCAGCCCCCGAGAGGGCCGCGAAGGGCAGTTCTTC	TRBV7-9	TRBJ2-1	.	.
CSGTWRDETQYF	TGCAGCGGGACTTGGCGGGATGAGACCCAGTACTTC	TRBV29-1	TRBJ2-5	.	.
CASSLGLEADEQYF	TGTGCCAGCAGCTTAGGACTAGAGGCCGACGAGCAGTACTTC	TRBV7-8	TRBJ2-7	.	.
CASTLRQEISNQPQHF	TGTGCCAGCACCTTAAGACAGGAGATTAGCAATCAGCCCCAGCATTTT	TRBV9	TRBJ1-5	few	.
CASSLGGQPQHF	TGTGCCAGCAGCTTAGGAGGACAGCCCCAGCATTTT	TRBV7-2	TRBJ1-5	.	.
CASSFEAGGYNEQFF	TGTGCCAGCAGTTTCGAAGCGGGGGGGTACAATGAGCAGTTCTTC	TRBV7-3	TRBJ2-1	.	TRBD2
CASSPGREVTDTQYF	TGTGCCAGTAGTCCGGGCAGGGAGGTTACAGATACGCAGTATTTT	TRBV19	TRBJ2-3	.	.
CASSLALASEQYF	TGTGCCAGCAGCTTGGCCCTAGCGAGCGAGCAGTACTTC	TRBV5-6	TRBJ2-7	.	.
CASSPRRGGDTQYF	TGTGCCAGCAGCCCCCGCCGGGGAGGAGATACGCAGTATTTT	TRBV7-8	TRBJ2-3	.	.
CASSQATSGRGEQYF	TGCGCCAGCAGCCAAGCCACTAGCGGGAGGGGCGAGCAGTACTTC	TRBV4-3	TRBJ2-7	.	TRBD2
CASNRNLWDEQYF	TGTGCCAGCAACAGAAACCTCTGGGACGAGCAGTACTTC	TRBV6-7	TRBJ2-7	.	.
CATGQGSYNEQFF	TGTGCCACCGGACAGGGCTCCTACAATGAGCAGTTCTTC	TRBV10-3	TRBJ2-1	.	TRBD1
CATSRGGGSVNIQYF	TGTGCCACCAGCAGAGGTGGCGGGAGTGTTAACATTCAGTACTTC	TRBV15	TRBJ2-4	few	TRBD2
CASSSNRATGELFF	TGTGCCAGCAGTTCTAACAGGGCCACCGGGGAGCTGTTTTTT	TRBV6-5	TRBJ2-2	.	.
CASRQGRNTEAFF	TGTGCCAGCCGACAGGGCAGGAACACTGAAGCTTTCTTT	TRBV18	TRBJ1-1	.	TRBD1
CASSPGQGFNSPLHF	TGTGCCAGTAGTCCCGGACAGGGCTTTAATTCACCCCTCCACTTT	TRBV19	TRBJ1-6	.	TRBD1
CASSSTRLAYEQYF	TGTGCCAGCAGCTCGACCCGACTAGCGTACGAGCAGTACTTC	TRBV11-2	TRBJ2-7	.	TRBD2
CASSQRSGRAGELFF	TGTGCCAGCAGCCAAAGGAGCGGGAGGGCCGGGGAGCTGTTTTTT	TRBV7-3	TRBJ2-2	.	TRBD2
CSARLGNTEAFF	TGCAGCGCCCGACTTGGGAACACTGAAGCTTTCTTT	TRBV29-1	TRBJ1-1	once	.
CASSLEQMTNEKLFF	TGTGCCAGCAGCCTCGAACAGATGACTAATGAAAAACTGTTTTTT	TRBV7-9	TRBJ1-4	.	.
CASSLEVVAGAGELFF	TGCGCCAGCAGCTTGGAGGTGGTAGCGGGAGCTGGGGAGCTGTTTTTT	TRBV5-1	TRBJ2-2	.	TRBD2
CASSQAGRGGKLFF	TGTGCCAGCAGCCAAGCCGGCCGAGGAGGAAAACTGTTTTTT	TRBV14	TRBJ1-4	.	.
CSVPDTEAFF	TGCAGCGTTCCGGACACTGAAGCTTTCTTT	TRBV29-1	TRBJ1-1	few	.
CASTGGPGSGANVLTF	TGTGCCAGTACGGGGGGGCCCGGCTCTGGGGCCAACGTCCTGACTTTC	TRBV19	TRBJ2-6	.	TRBD2
CASDDCGGTPRGVNQPQHF	TGCGCCAGCGACGACTGTGGGGGGACTCCAAGAGGGGTCAATCAGCCCCAGCATTTT	TRBV23-1	TRBJ1-5	.	.
CASRPGTSGGLYNEQFF	TGCGCCAGTCGGCCCGGGACTAGCGGGGGTTTGTACAATGAGCAGTTCTTC	TRBV4-1	TRBJ2-1	.	TRBD2
CAWSVGGSIGSEAFF	TGTGCCTGGAGTGTAGGAGGTTCAATAGGGTCTGAAGCTTTCTTT	TRBV30	TRBJ1-1	.	.
CASSSEGLAGAYEQFF	TGTGCCAGCAGCTCCGAGGGACTAGCGGGAGCCTATGAGCAGTTCTTC	TRBV7-9	TRBJ2-1	.	TRBD2
CASSLAGGTYPYEQYF	TGTGCCAGCAGCTTAGCGGGAGGGACATATCCCTACGAGCAGTACTTC	TRBV7-9	TRBJ2-7	.	.
CASSLVPGGAKTQYF	TGTGCCAGCAGCTTAGTGCCAGGGGGTGCGAAGACCCAGTACTTC	TRBV7-2	TRBJ2-5	.	TRBD1
CASSDTQGNIQYF	TGTGCCAGCAGCGATACCCAGGGAAACATTCAGTACTTC	TRBV6-5	TRBJ2-4	.	.
CATTREDEQFF	TGTGCCACGACCAGGGAGGATGAGCAGTTCTTC	TRBV15	TRBJ2-1	.	.
CASSEISEQYF	TGTGCCAGCAGTGAAATCAGCGAGCAGTACTTC	TRBV2	TRBJ2-7	.	.
CASREGWEANEQFF	TGTGCCAGCCGTGAGGGGTGGGAGGCCAATGAGCAGTTCTTC	TRBV25-1	TRBJ2-1	.	.
CASSLDPAGLDEQYF	TGTGCCAGCAGCTTAGATCCTGCCGGCCTAGACGAGCAGTACTTC	TRBV11-2	TRBJ2-7	.	.
CASSQIARGLEETQYF	TGTGCCAGCAGCCAAATAGCTAGGGGGCTTGAAGAGACCCAGTACTTC	TRBV14	TRBJ2-5	.	TRBD1
CASSSALGPSTDTQYF	TGTGCCAGCAGCTCGGCGTTGGGGCCTAGCACAGATACGCAGTATTTT	TRBV13	TRBJ2-3	.	.
CAASPSETYNEQFF	TGTGCCGCCAGCCCTAGCGAGACTTACAATGAGCAGTTCTTC	TRBV6-5	TRBJ2-1	.	.
CASSLAGGKTEAFF	TGTGCCAGCAGCTTAGCGGGGGGGAAGACTGAAGCTTTCTTT	TRBV7-9	TRBJ1-1	.	.
CASKPIETGEGKLFF	TGTGCCAGCAAACCTATAGAGACAGGGGAGGGGAAACTGTTTTTT	TRBV6-5	TRBJ1-4	.	TRBD1
CASSQEANTGELFF	TGCGCCAGCAGCCAAGAGGCCAACACCGGGGAGCTGTTTTTT	TRBV4-3	TRBJ2-2	.	.
CASSWGNWYGYTF	TGCGCCAGCAGCTGGGGCAACTGGTATGGCTACACCTTC	TRBV5-1	TRBJ1-2	.	.
CASSLSDNTEAFF	TGTGCCAGCAGTTTGTCAGATAACACTGAAGCTTTCTTT	TRBV28	TRBJ1-1	.	.
CASSEGSSNQPQHF	TGTGCCAGCAGTGAAGGTTCGAGCAATCAGCCCCAGCATTTT	TRBV2	TRBJ1-5	once	.
CATRSGNLYNEQFF	TGTGCCACCCGAAGCGGGAACCTTTACAATGAGCAGTTCTTC	TRBV6-5	TRBJ2-1	.	TRBD2
CAISDTLAGGRETQYF	TGTGCCATCAGTGATACCCTAGCGGGGGGGCGGGAGACCCAGTACTTC	TRBV10-3	TRBJ2-5	few	TRBD2
CASSPDRVEQYF	TGTGCCAGCTCACCAGACAGGGTCGAGCAGTACTTC	TRBV18	TRBJ2-7	.	TRBD1
CASSSTTRGGNNIQYF	TGTGCCAGCAGCTCAACCACCCGGGGGGGAAATAACATTCAGTACTTC	TRBV5-4	TRBJ2-4	.	TRBD2
CASSFGTKGGELFF	TGTGCCAGCAGCTTCGGGACAAAGGGCGGGGAGCTGTTTTTT	TRBV7-3	TRBJ2-2	.	.